What follows are 10 T cell receptor beta chains derived from one specimen sequenced in a study of blood T cell repertoires in COVID-19. This table comes from immunoSEQ multiplex PCR, and its TCRdb copy is limited to in-frame clones, with some not included. The sample has about 58,000 clones, nearly 90% seen once. The sequenced sample consisted of peripheral blood. The receptors here all came from a man in his sixties with active COVID-19.

This clone was seen a handful of times. The chain recombines TRBV5-6 with TRBJ1-4, with D maybe TRBD1 (6 bases). Germline V gene lookup returns CDR1 SGHDT and CDR2 YYEEEE. Trimming shortened V by 4 bases and J by 4 bases, and 14 bases separated the two germline ends. CDR3 size: 15 residues. This chain's CDR3 is CASSDSRGLNEKLFF. The CDR3 DNA reads TGTGCCAGCAGCGACAGCAGGGGCCTTAATGAAAAACTGTTTTTT.

CDR3 nucleotide sequence: TGTGCCAGCAGCGGACTAGCGGGTACTCAAGAGACCCAGTACTTC. Its protein product is CASSGLAGTQETQYF. The chain links TRBV6-5 to TRBJ2-5; 11 nucleotides agree with TRBD2. There are 15 residues in the CDR3. The V and J ends lost 6 bases and 2 bases, in that order; junction bases with no gene match: 5. Germline-derived CDR1 and CDR2 are MNHEY and SVGAGI.

The rearrangement links TRBV29-1 to TRBJ1-2, with D perhaps TRBD1 (5 bases). Per germline, CDR1 SQVTM and CDR2 ANQGSEA. V was pared by 6 bases and J by 1 base, with 9 bases between. This CDR3 has 12 amino acids. Written as DNA, the CDR3 is TGCAGCGTCGGCGACAGTAACTATGGCTACACCTTC. This gives the protein CSVGDSNYGYTF.

The rearrangement uses TRBV28 and TRBJ2-5; the D is unclear. CDR1 MDHEN and CDR2 SYDVKM come from the germline V gene. V lost 0 bases, J lost 2 bases, and 7 bases lay in between. The CDR3 length is 14 residues. The CDR3 loop is CASSLWNRQETQYF. The CDR3 nucleotides are TGTGCCAGCAGTTTATGGAACAGACAAGAGACCCAGTACTTC.

The V and J genes are TRBV6-5 and TRBJ2-3; 9 bases fit TRBD1. Germline V gene data show CDR1 as MNHEY and CDR2 as SVGAGI. V was pared by 5 bases and J by 5 bases, with 5 bases of the junction left unmatched. CDR3 size: 14 residues. CDR3 nucleotides: TGTGCCAGCAGTCGGACAGGGGCAGTAGATACGCAGTATTTT. This sequence encodes CASSRTGAVDTQYF.

The V and J genes are TRBV9 and TRBJ1-1; D remains unclear. This CDR3 spans 13 amino acids. Between the trimmed V and J ends, which lost 6 bases and 0 bases, there was a span of 9 bases. The germline V gene encodes CDR1 SGDLS and CDR2 YYNGEE. In DNA form, the CDR3 reads TGTGCCAGCAACAACGGGTTGAACACTGAAGCTTTCTTT. It is translated as CASNNGLNTEAFF.

The chain links TRBV7-9 to TRBJ1-1; 7 bases line up with TRBD1. V trimming: 5 bases; J trimming: 4 bases; junction bases outside the gene matches: 4. Germline-derived CDR1 and CDR2 are SEHNR and FQNEAQ (reference sequence). This CDR3 comprises 13 residues. DNA for the CDR3: TGTGCCAGCAGCCGACAGGGCGGCACTGAAGCTTTCTTT. Its translation: CASSRQGGTEAFF.

The V call is TRBV5-1, the J call TRBJ2-7, with 8 bases matching TRBD2. After removal of 4 bases from V and 2 bases from J, the junction contained 8 bases not matched to a gene. The CDR3 runs to 15 residues. The V gene's germline CDR1 is SGHRS and CDR2 YFSETQ. The CDR3 bases are TGCGCCAGCAGCCCAGCTGGACTAGCCACCTACGAGCAGTACTTC. It encodes CASSPAGLATYEQYF.

V and J are TRBV19 and TRBJ1-6; D is uncertain. CDR1 is LNHDA and CDR2 is SQIVND in the germline V gene (reference sequence). V gave up 4 bases and J gave up 9 bases, with 22 bases separating them. The CDR3 length is 17 residues. CDR3 sequence: CASSTIYFGGRSSPLHF. The CDR3, as DNA: TGTGCCAGTAGTACAATTTACTTCGGCGGGCGGAGTTCACCCCTCCACTTT.

J is TRBJ2-5 and V is TRBV15, with TRBD1 identical over 7 bases. The CDR3 extends over 17 amino acids. Per germline, CDR1 LNHNV and CDR2 YYDKDF (reference sequence). With V trimmed by 1 base and J by 5 bases, 13 bases remained unmatched. DNA of the CDR3: TGTGCCACCAGCAGAGTACAGCGGTCAGGGGGTGTGGAGACCCAGTACTTC. It yields the protein CATSRVQRSGGVETQYF.